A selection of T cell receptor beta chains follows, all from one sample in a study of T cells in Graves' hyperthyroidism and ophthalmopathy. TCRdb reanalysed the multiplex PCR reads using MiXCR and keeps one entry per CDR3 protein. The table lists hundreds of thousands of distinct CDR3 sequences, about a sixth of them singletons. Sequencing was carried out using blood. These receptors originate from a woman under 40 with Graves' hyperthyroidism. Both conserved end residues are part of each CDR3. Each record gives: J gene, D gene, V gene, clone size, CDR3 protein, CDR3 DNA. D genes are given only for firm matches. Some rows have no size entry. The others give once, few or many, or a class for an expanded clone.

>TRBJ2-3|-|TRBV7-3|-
CASSLTVRPDTQYF
TGTGCCAGCAGCTTAACTGTCAGGCCAGATACGCAGTATTTT
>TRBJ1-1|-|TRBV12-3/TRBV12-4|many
CASSFTLTEAFF
TGTGCCAGCAGTTTTACCCTCACTGAAGCTTTCTTT
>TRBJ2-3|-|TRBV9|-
CASSEGGTSTDTQYF
TGTGCCAGCAGCGAGGGCGGAACTAGCACAGATACGCAGTATTTT
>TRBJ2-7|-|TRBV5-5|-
CASSIRRQAAPFSYEQYF
TGTGCCAGCAGCATCCGACGGCAGGCAGCACCTTTTTCCTACGAGCAGTACTTC
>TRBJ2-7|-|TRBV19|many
CASSTGPTYEQYF
TGTGCCAGTAGTACGGGACCCACCTACGAGCAGTACTTC
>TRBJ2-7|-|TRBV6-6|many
CASSYAHTDSYEQYF
TGTGCCAGCAGTTACGCACACACCGATTCCTACGAGCAGTACTTC
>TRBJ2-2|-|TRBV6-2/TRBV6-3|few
CASSYRGGATLLTTGELFF
TGTGCCAGCAGTTACCGTGGGGGGGCGACCCTCTTGACCACCGGGGAGCTGTTTTTT
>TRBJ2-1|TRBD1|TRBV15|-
CATSLVGQTYNEQFF
TGTGCCACCAGCCTAGTGGGACAGACCTACAATGAGCAGTTCTTC
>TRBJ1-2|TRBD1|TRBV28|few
CASSPMPDRGRYGYTF
TGTGCCAGCAGTCCCATGCCTGACAGGGGGCGTTATGGCTACACCTTC
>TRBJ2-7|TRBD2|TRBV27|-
CASRGTSGMSSYEQYF
TGTGCCAGCAGAGGTACTAGCGGGATGAGCTCCTACGAGCAGTACTTC
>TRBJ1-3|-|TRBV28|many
CASSFPPGNTIYF
TGTGCCAGCAGTTTCCCACCCGGAAACACCATATATTTT
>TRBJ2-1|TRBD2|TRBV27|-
CASSPWTSGIHNEQFF
TGTGCCAGCAGTCCCTGGACTAGCGGGATCCACAATGAGCAGTTCTTC
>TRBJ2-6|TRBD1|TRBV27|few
CASSLVRGRISGANVLTF
TGTGCCAGCAGTTTAGTTAGGGGGCGGATCTCTGGGGCCAACGTCCTGACTTTC
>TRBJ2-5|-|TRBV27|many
CASSHRGDTQYF
TGTGCCAGCAGCCATCGAGGGGATACCCAGTACTTC
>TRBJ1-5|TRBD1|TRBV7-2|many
CASSLGPRDRVFQPQHF
TGTGCCAGCAGCCTCGGGCCCCGGGACAGGGTCTTTCAGCCCCAGCATTTT
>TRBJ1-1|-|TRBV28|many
CASSFVAAGRGTEAFF
TGTGCCAGCAGTTTTGTGGCCGCGGGAAGGGGCACTGAAGCTTTCTTT
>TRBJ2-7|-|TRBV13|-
CASSVGPIEQYF
TGTGCCAGCAGCGTGGGGCCCATTGAGCAGTACTTC
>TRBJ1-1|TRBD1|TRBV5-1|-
CASKIQGVDTEAFF
TGCGCCAGCAAAATACAGGGGGTGGACACTGAAGCTTTCTTT
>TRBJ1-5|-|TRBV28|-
CASRTLGGSNQPQHF
TGTGCCAGCAGAACTCTTGGGGGTAGCAATCAGCCCCAGCATTTT
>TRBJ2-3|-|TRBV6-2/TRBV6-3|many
CASTSNAGLTDTQYF
TGTGCCAGCACCAGCAACGCGGGACTCACAGATACGCAGTATTTT
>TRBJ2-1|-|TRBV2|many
CASSEAPVTSQFF
TGTGCCAGCAGTGAAGCGCCAGTAACGTCGCAGTTCTTC
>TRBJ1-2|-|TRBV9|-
CASSPRGGNYGYTF
TGTGCCAGCAGCCCTAGGGGAGGCAACTATGGCTACACCTTC
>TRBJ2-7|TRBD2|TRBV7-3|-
CASSKAGLATYNEQYF
TGTGCCAGCAGCAAAGCGGGACTAGCTACCTACAATGAGCAGTACTTC
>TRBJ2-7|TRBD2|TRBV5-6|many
CASSRGPLAGSYEQYF
TGTGCCAGCAGCCGAGGGCCGCTAGCGGGCTCCTACGAGCAGTACTTC
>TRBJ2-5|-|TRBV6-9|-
CASDKSGTPKRAQYF
TGTGCCAGCGACAAATCCGGGACTCCCAAAAGGGCCCAGTACTTC
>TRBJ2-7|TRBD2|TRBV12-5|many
CASGQSGRLYEQYF
TGTGCTAGTGGCCAAAGCGGGAGGTTATACGAGCAGTACTTC
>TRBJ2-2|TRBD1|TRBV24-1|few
CATSDHTGATGELFF
TGTGCCACCAGTGACCACACAGGGGCCACCGGGGAGCTGTTTTTT
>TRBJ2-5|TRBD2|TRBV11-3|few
CASSYPTVWGRDEGTQYF
TGTGCCAGCAGCTATCCGACGGTATGGGGGAGGGATGAAGGGACCCAGTACTTC
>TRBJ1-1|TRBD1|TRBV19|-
CASSEGYRGLGYTEAFF
TGTGCCAGTAGCGAGGGGTACAGGGGCCTGGGGTACACTGAAGCTTTCTTT
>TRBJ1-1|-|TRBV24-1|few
CATSETGFTEAFF
TGTGCCACCAGTGAGACAGGTTTCACTGAAGCTTTCTTT
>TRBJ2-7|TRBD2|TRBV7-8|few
CASSLAVAGGYERYF
TGTGCCAGCAGCTTAGCGGTCGCGGGGGGCTACGAGCGGTACTTC
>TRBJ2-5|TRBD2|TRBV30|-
CAWRTKLAGGAGQYF
TGTGCCTGGAGAACTAAATTAGCGGGGGGCGCGGGCCAGTACTTC